Presented here are 26 T cell receptor beta chains from one specimen sequenced in a study of blood T cell repertoires in COVID-19. Data came from immunoSEQ multiplex PCR; TCRdb stores just in-frame clones and leaves some out. Of around 300,000 clones in the sample, nearly 90% were seen once. The source material was PBMCs or T cells enriched from blood (not recorded which). The receptors stem from a woman aged 60-70 years who had recovered from COVID-19.

In its sample, this clone was seen once. The chain employs TRBV5-6 and TRBJ1-1; unclear D gene. There are 15 residues in the CDR3. V lost 4 bases to trimming and J lost 5 bases, with 18 bases between them. Germline V gene data show CDR1 as SGHDT and CDR2 as YYEEEE. The CDR3 DNA reads as TGTGCCAGCAGCATTTACCACCTGACTGAAACTGAAGCTTTCTTT. Its translation is CASSIYHLTETEAFF.

The rearrangement links TRBV5-1 to TRBJ2-5; a possible D gene is TRBD2 (6 bases). Trimming left V 2 bases short and J 5 bases short, with 16 bases between. Germline CDR1 and CDR2: SGHRS and YFSETQ. The CDR3 has 15 residues. Written as DNA, the CDR3 is TGCGCCAGCAGCTTTTTAACGGGAGCTGGGGAGACCCAGTACTTC. The encoded protein is CASSFLTGAGETQYF. Using reference TRBV5-1 and TRBJ2-5 for the parts outside the CDR3, the full variable domain is KAGVTQTPRYLIKTRGQQVTLSCSPISGHRSVSWYQQTPGQGLQFLFEYFSETQRNKGNFPGRFSGRQFSNSRSEMNVSTLELGDSALYLCASSFLTGAGETQYFGPGTRLLVL.

V is TRBV14 and J is TRBJ1-5; tentative D call: TRBD1 (6 bases). CDR3 length: 20 amino acids. Germline V gene sequence: CDR1 SGHDN, CDR2 FVKESK. Deletions cut 1 base from V and 0 bases from J, with 22 bases between. CDR3 sequence (DNA): TGTGCCAGCAGCCAAGTTGGTAGGACAGATTCATGTTATAGCAATCAGCCCCAGCATTTT. This codes for CASSQVGRTDSCYSNQPQHF. The whole variable domain, remainder taken from reference TRBV14 and TRBJ1-5, is EAGVTQFPSHSVIEKGQTVTLRCDPISGHDNLYWYRRVMGKEIKFLLHFVKESKQDESGMPNNRFLAERTGGTYSTLKVQPAELEDSGVYFCASSQVGRTDSCYSNQPQHFGDGTRLSIL.

This clone was observed a single time. The CDR3 sequence: CASSLGTGGYEQYF. The CDR3 DNA follows: TGTGCCAGCAGTCTCGGGACAGGGGGCTACGAGCAGTACTTC. The genes are TRBV6-5 and TRBJ2-7; 11 bases match TRBD1. CDR3 size: 14 residues. Germline CDR1 MNHEY, CDR2 SVGAGI. V trimming: 5 bases; J trimming: 3 bases; junction bases outside the gene matches: 3.

This clone was found a few times. The chain links TRBV2 to TRBJ1-5; D is ambiguous. The length of the CDR3 is 15 residues. Trimming removed 6 bases from V and 5 bases from J, with 17 bases in between. Per the germline V gene, CDR1 is SNHLY and CDR2 is FYNNEI. CDR3 sequence reads: CASSGVLWGDQPQHF. CDR3 DNA: TGTGCCAGCAGCGGAGTTCTGTGGGGAGATCAGCCCCAGCATTTT.

As DNA, the CDR3 is TGCGCCAGCAGCTTTACATCAGGGACAGGGGGCCCTGGAAACACCATATATTTT. Translating it yields CASSFTSGTGGPGNTIYF. The J gene is TRBJ1-3, the V gene TRBV5-1; 12 nucleotides line up with TRBD1. The V segment lost 2 bases and the J segment 2 bases; nucleotides outside the gene matches: 8. The CDR3 loop spans 18 amino acids. Germline CDR1 SGHRS, CDR2 YFSETQ.

The rearrangement uses TRBV28 and TRBJ2-7, with 7 bases identical to TRBD2. V was pared by 7 bases and J by 3 bases, with 12 bases of the junction left unmatched. The germline gives CDR1 MDHEN, CDR2 SYDVKM. CDR3 length: 15 residues. CDR3 loop: CASTSEGDYLYEQYF. CDR3 coding DNA: TGTGCCAGCACCTCCGAAGGGGACTACCTCTACGAGCAGTACTTC.

The chain links TRBV9 to TRBJ2-3; D is possibly TRBD2 (6 bases). Germline CDR1 and CDR2: SGDLS and YYNGEE. Trimming shortened V by 4 bases and J by 6 bases, and 12 bases separated the two germline ends. The CDR3 consists of 13 residues. This CDR3 reads CASSSRDFDTQYF. In DNA form, the CDR3 reads TGTGCCAGCAGCTCGCGGGACTTTGATACGCAGTATTTT.

This chain joins TRBV7-6 and TRBJ1-4, with D possibly matching TRBD1 (6 bases). In germline, CDR1 is SGHVS, CDR2 FNYEAQ. The CDR3 consists of 17 residues. V lost 1 base and J lost 7, with 19 bases in between. The CDR3 sequence is CASSLEGYGGVGEKLFF. The CDR3 DNA sequence: TGTGCCAGCAGCTTAGAGGGGTATGGGGGCGTAGGTGAAAAACTGTTTTTT.

The V gene is TRBV24-1, the J gene TRBJ1-1; D is perhaps TRBD1 (6 bases). Trimming left V 5 bases short and J 4 bases short, with 16 bases between. The CDR3 totals 15 residues. From germline, CDR1 is KGHDR and CDR2 SFDVKD. The CDR3 DNA reads TGTGCCACCAGTGCCGCCGGGACATCTCTCACTGAAGCTTTCTTT. This sequence encodes CATSAAGTSLTEAFF.

CDR3 nucleotide sequence: TGCGCCAGCAGCCCCCGGACTAGACCCTACAATGAGCAGTTCTTC. Translating gives CASSPRTRPYNEQFF. The chain uses TRBV5-1 and TRBJ2-1; 7 bases align to TRBD2. This CDR3 region has 15 residues. V lost 4 bases, J lost 2 bases, and 6 bases stayed unmatched. CDR1 SGHRS and CDR2 YFSETQ come from the germline V gene.

The chain links TRBV7-8 to TRBJ1-5; D gene ambiguous. Germline-derived CDR1 and CDR2 are SGHVS and FQNEAQ. The V and J ends lost 1 base and 10 bases respectively, with 11 bases between them. This CDR3 region has 13 residues. CDR3 region: CASSLVVQYPQHF. In DNA, the CDR3 is TGTGCCAGCAGCTTAGTCGTACAGTATCCCCAGCATTTT.

This chain joins TRBV5-5 and TRBJ1-5; D gene ambiguous. The CDR3 extends over 13 amino acids. The V gene's germline CDR1 is SGHKS and CDR2 YYEKEE (reference sequence). Trimming removed 1 base from V and 12 bases from J, with 14 bases in between. The CDR3 nucleotides read TGTGCCAGCAGCTTGTCTGCCGAGGTGGACCAGCATTTT. Its protein product is CASSLSAEVDQHF. The full variable domain, its missing parts supplied by reference TRBV5-5 and TRBJ1-5, is DAGVTQSPTHLIKTRGQQVTLRCSPISGHKSVSWYQQVLGQGPQFIFQYYEKEERGRGNFPDRFSARQFPNYSSELNVNALLLGDSALYLCASSLSAEVDQHFGDGTRLSIL.

The V and J genes are TRBV7-9 and TRBJ2-3; the D gene is possibly TRBD2 (5 bases). The CDR3 is 16 amino acids. Germline assignment: CDR1 SEHNR and CDR2 FQNEAQ (reference sequence). Trimming cost V 1 base and J 0 bases, with 11 bases left between them. The CDR3 loop reads CASSLEAGLSTDTQYF. The CDR3 DNA sequence: TGTGCCAGCAGCTTAGAGGCGGGCTTAAGCACAGATACGCAGTATTTT.

This chain connects TRBV6-2 or TRBV6-3 to TRBJ1-5; perhaps TRBD1 as D (5 bases). This CDR3 has 13 amino acids. CDR1 and CDR2 from the germline V gene are MNHEY and SVGEGT. V lost 4 bases, J lost 5 bases, and 9 bases lay in between. The CDR3 region has the DNA TGTGCCAGCAGTTCGGGACTTTATCAGCCCCAGCATTTT. It encodes CASSSGLYQPQHF.

This sequence joins TRBV5-1 and TRBJ2-7; 8 positions match TRBD2. V was clipped by 0 bases and J by 0 bases; unmatched bases: 8. CDR1 is SGHRS and CDR2 is YFSETQ in the germline V gene. CDR3 length equals 17 residues. DNA of the CDR3: TGCGCCAGCAGCTTGGGTACTAGCGGAACGAGCTCCTACGAGCAGTACTTC. Protein sequence: CASSLGTSGTSSYEQYF.

The chain recombines TRBV24-1 with TRBJ1-6; D remains ambiguous. The germline V gene encodes CDR1 KGHDR and CDR2 SFDVKD. V lost 4 bases and J 0 bases, leaving 12 bases between the germline ends. This CDR3 region has 17 residues. This CDR3 is CATSDGVESSYNSPLHF. DNA of the CDR3: TGTGCCACCAGTGACGGTGTAGAGAGCTCCTATAATTCACCCCTCCACTTT.

V gene TRBV28 combines with J gene TRBJ2-1; weak D call: TRBD1 (6 bases). Germline CDR1 is MDHEN and CDR2 is SYDVKM. Trimming shortened V by 10 bases and J by 2 bases, and 9 bases separated the two germline ends. This CDR3 comprises 12 residues. CDR3 protein: CATDRPYNEQFF. CDR3 DNA: TGTGCCACGGACAGACCCTACAATGAGCAGTTCTTC.

The rearrangement joins TRBV2 to TRBJ2-5; D may be TRBD2 (5 bases). V lost 7 bases and J lost 5, with 11 bases in between. The CDR3 has 12 residues. Germline values: CDR1 SNHLY, CDR2 FYNNEI. The CDR3 region has the DNA TGTGCCAGCAACCTGGAGGTGGAGACCCAGTACTTC. Translated: CASNLEVETQYF.

The chain links TRBV7-3 to TRBJ1-1; D gene uncertain. The CDR3 is 12 residues long. Per the germline V gene, CDR1 is SGHTA and CDR2 is FQGTGA. The V gene lost 4 bases and the J gene lost 3 bases, with 6 bases spanning the gap. The CDR3 loop reads CASSSSDTEAFF. The CDR3, as DNA: TGTGCCAGCAGCTCCTCAGACACTGAAGCTTTCTTT. The full variable domain, its missing parts supplied by reference TRBV7-3 and TRBJ1-1, is GAGVSQTPSNKVTEKGKYVELRCDPISGHTALYWYRQSLGQGPEFLIYFQGTGAADDSGLPNDRFFAVRPEGSVSTLKIQRTERGDSAVYLCASSSSDTEAFFGQGTRLTVV.

The J gene is TRBJ1-3, the V gene TRBV30; D is uncertain. The CDR3 has 17 residues. Germline V gives CDR1 GTSNPN, CDR2 SVGIG (reference sequence). Trimming removed 3 bases from V and 0 bases from J, with 18 bases in between. CDR3 bases: TGTGCCTGGAGGACCGAGGCAGTTTCTCTCTCTGGAAACACCATATATTTT. Translated: CAWRTEAVSLSGNTIYF.

This chain joins TRBV6-5 and TRBJ1-4, with D possibly being TRBD1 (5 bases). V gave up 8 bases and J gave up 3 bases, with 16 bases separating them. CDR1 and CDR2 from the germline V gene are MNHEY and SVGAGI. This CDR3 is 15 amino acids long. In nucleotides, the CDR3 is TGTGCCAGCTGCGGGGGGGGTAACTCTAATGAAAAACTGTTTTTT. As protein: CASCGGGNSNEKLFF.

The chain uses TRBV7-9 and TRBJ2-7; 12 bases are a match to TRBD1. This CDR3 has 17 amino acids. The V gene end was trimmed by 4 bases and the J gene end by 5 bases; junction bases not matched to a gene: 12. Germline assignment: CDR1 SEHNR and CDR2 FQNEAQ (reference sequence). CDR3 protein: CASSSSRGTGGVDEQYF. DNA for the CDR3: TGTGCCAGCAGCTCCTCTAGAGGGACAGGGGGCGTGGACGAGCAGTACTTC.

The DNA of the CDR3 is TGTGCCAGCGGGGGGGATCTCACAGATACGCAGTATTTT. It encodes CASGGDLTDTQYF. The chain has TRBV28 and TRBJ2-3, with 7 bases aligning to TRBD2. Germline CDR1 reads MDHEN; CDR2 reads SYDVKM. With V trimmed by 8 bases and J by 2 bases, 4 bases remained unmatched. This CDR3 is 13 amino acids long.

The CDR3 reads CASTTGFSYEQYF. The CDR3 region has the DNA TGTGCCAGCACGACAGGCTTCTCCTACGAGCAGTACTTC. The chain has TRBV5-6 and TRBJ2-7; D possibly corresponds to TRBD1 (6 bases). The CDR3 extends over 13 amino acids. V lost 6 bases to trimming and J lost 0 bases, with 10 bases between them. Germline CDR1 and CDR2: SGHDT and YYEEEE. Combining the CDR3 with reference TRBV5-6 and TRBJ2-7 gives the whole variable domain DAGVTQSPTHLIKTRGQQVTLRCSPKSGHDTVSWYQQALGQGPQFIFQYYEEEERQRGNFPDRFSGHQFPNYSSELNVNALLLGDSALYLCASTTGFSYEQYFGPGTRLTVT.

The genes are TRBV4-2 and TRBJ2-5, with TRBD2 identical over 7 bases. This CDR3 region has 15 residues. The J segment lost 2 bases and the V segment lost 4 bases, leaving 7 bases of the junction unmatched. Germline loops: CDR1 LGHNA, CDR2 YNFKEQ. CDR3 residues: CASSLGRGQQETQYF. Written as DNA, the CDR3 is TGTGCCAGCAGCCTGGGGAGGGGCCAACAAGAGACCCAGTACTTC.